What follows are 19 T cell receptor beta chains derived from one specimen sequenced in a study of cytomegalovirus exposure and HLA in healthy donors. Researchers ran the PCR with 60 Vbeta and 13 Jbeta primers. TCRdb's copy holds only in-frame clones and misses some; the assay was immunoSEQ multiplex PCR. The repertoire shows 130,000 to 150,000 clones; the top ten hold 1.5% to 2%. Material: PBMCs. The source is a woman aged 50 to 65 in good health and CMV-seronegative.

The chain joins TRBV5-4 to TRBJ2-4, with 10 bases aligning to TRBD1. Per germline, CDR1 SGHNT and CDR2 YYREEE (reference sequence). The CDR3 runs 14 residues. The V segment lost 2 bases and the J segment 8 bases; nucleotides outside the gene matches: 4. In DNA, the CDR3 is TGTGCCAGCAGCTTTATAGGACAGGGGGACATTCAGTACTTC. It encodes CASSFIGQGDIQYF.

V is TRBV7-9 and J is TRBJ1-4; 10 positions match TRBD1. J gave up 8 bases and V 9 bases, and 9 bases lay outside the gene matches. The CDR3 runs 14 residues. Germline-derived CDR1 and CDR2 are SEHNR and FQNEAQ (reference sequence). This chain's CDR3 is CASKLGTGEEKLFF. As DNA, the CDR3 is TGTGCCAGTAAACTTGGGACAGGGGAGGAAAAACTGTTTTTT.

This chain uses TRBV28 with TRBJ2-3; TRBD2 agrees at 11 bases. This CDR3 has 15 amino acids. From germline, CDR1 is MDHEN and CDR2 SYDVKM. V trimming: 5 bases; J trimming: 5 bases; junction bases outside the gene matches: 6. The CDR3 sequence: CASSIASGGRDTQYF. CDR3 in DNA: TGTGCCAGCAGTATCGCTAGCGGGGGGCGAGATACGCAGTATTTT.

The chain couples TRBV10-3 to TRBJ1-5, with TRBD1 matching over 7 bases. V shed 3 bases, J shed 1 base, and the junction held 3 bases outside the gene matches. Germline loops: CDR1 ENHRY, CDR2 SYGVKD. This CDR3 is built from 15 residues. The CDR3 DNA is TGTGCCATCAGTGACAGGGGGGTAAGCAATCAGCCCCAGCATTTT. Translated, it gives CAISDRGVSNQPQHF.

V gene TRBV2 combines with J gene TRBJ2-3, with 8 bases identical to TRBD1. V was clipped by 6 bases and J by 2 bases; unmatched bases: 4. The CDR3 loop spans 14 amino acids. Germline lookup yields CDR1 SNHLY and CDR2 FYNNEI. In DNA form, the CDR3 reads TGTGCCAGCAGAGTGGACAGGGCCACAGATACGCAGTATTTT. Protein sequence: CASRVDRATDTQYF.

The rearrangement uses TRBV5-1 and TRBJ2-5; TRBD1 matches 7 bases. From germline, CDR1 is SGHRS and CDR2 YFSETQ. The CDR3 is made up of 14 amino acids. V lost 3 bases to trimming and J lost 5 bases; unmatched junction nucleotides: 7. The CDR3 bases are TGCGCCAGCAGCTCCCAGGGGGTACGGGAGACCCAGTACTTC. This translates into CASSSQGVRETQYF. The variable domain in full, completed from reference TRBV5-1 and TRBJ2-5, reads KAGVTQTPRYLIKTRGQQVTLSCSPISGHRSVSWYQQTPGQGLQFLFEYFSETQRNKGNFPGRFSGRQFSNSRSEMNVSTLELGDSALYLCASSSQGVRETQYFGPGTRLLVL.

V usage is TRBV4-1 and J usage is TRBJ1-2, with D uncertain. CDR1 is MGHRA and CDR2 is YSYEKL in the germline V gene. CDR3 length: 15 residues. The germline V and J ends were trimmed by 4 bases and 0 bases, with 12 bases remaining between them. CDR3 sequence reads: CASSLQEHSNYGYTF. In DNA form, the CDR3 reads TGCGCCAGCAGCCTTCAGGAACACTCTAACTATGGCTACACCTTC.

The rearrangement links TRBV5-1 to TRBJ2-7, with 7 bases identical to TRBD2. Trimming at V came to 0 bases and at J to 3 bases, leaving 6 bases not matched to a gene. Germline-derived CDR1 and CDR2 are SGHRS and YFSETQ. The CDR3 contains 15 residues. The CDR3 sequence: CASSLAGGGNYEQYF. The CDR3 bases are TGCGCCAGCAGCTTGGCCGGCGGGGGAAACTACGAGCAGTACTTC.

The CDR3 protein is CASSYLPTDSPLHF. CDR3 coding DNA: TGCGCCAGCAGCTACCTACCGACTGATTCACCCCTCCACTTT. The chain joins TRBV5-1 to TRBJ1-6; no clear D gene. Germline loops: CDR1 SGHRS, CDR2 YFSETQ. Trimming took 3 bases from V and 8 from J, leaving 12 bases between them. This CDR3 spans 14 amino acids.

The chain uses TRBV27 and TRBJ1-2; TRBD1 aligns across 8 bases. CDR3 length: 14 amino acids. J gave up 4 bases and V 5 bases, and 6 bases lay outside the gene matches. Germline V gives CDR1 MNHEY, CDR2 SMNVEV (reference sequence). CDR3 in DNA: TGTGCCAGCAGTCCCAGGGGGCCCAGCTATGGCTACACCTTC. Residues: CASSPRGPSYGYTF.

J is TRBJ2-5 and V is TRBV29-1, with D possibly TRBD2 on 6 matching bases. V was pared by 7 bases and J by 4 bases, with 13 bases between. The CDR3 is 12 residues long. From germline, CDR1 is SQVTM and CDR2 ANQGSEA. In nucleotides, the CDR3 is TGCAGCGCGTGGGGACTCCGAGAGACCCAGTACTTC. It yields the protein CSAWGLRETQYF.

This chain links TRBV27 with TRBJ1-5; D call uncertain. Germline values: CDR1 MNHEY, CDR2 SMNVEV (reference sequence). This CDR3 has 13 amino acids. V lost 3 bases and J 3 bases, leaving 6 bases between the germline ends. The CDR3, as DNA: TGTGCCAGCAGTTTGGCTCCCAATCAGCCCCAGCATTTT. It specifies CASSLAPNQPQHF.

Turning to this clone: A read error may account for a junction end that differs from germline. The gene calls are TRBV7-7 and TRBJ2-6, with unresolved D. Germline loops: CDR1 SSHAT, CDR2 FNYEAQ (reference sequence). The CDR3 loop spans 15 amino acids. CDR3: CASSAQTAGANVLTF. The CDR3 nucleotides read TGTGCTAGCAGCGCCCAAACAGCTGGGGCCAACGTCCTGACTTTC. The complete variable domain, with remaining parts taken from reference TRBV7-7 and TRBJ2-6, reads GAGVSQSPRYKVTKRGQDVTLRCDPISSHATLYWYQQALGQGPEFLTYFNYEAQPDKSGLPSDRFSAERPEGSISTLTIQRTEQRDSAMYRCASSAQTAGANVLTFGAGSRLTVL.

The chain joins TRBV18 to TRBJ1-5; TRBD1 aligns across 7 bases. Trimming at V came to 2 bases and at J to 2 bases, leaving 6 bases not matched to a gene. The germline V gene encodes CDR1 KGHSH and CDR2 LQKENI. This CDR3 region has 16 residues. The CDR3 is CASSPSPGGGNQPQHF. In nucleotides, the CDR3 is TGTGCCAGCTCACCAAGTCCAGGGGGAGGCAATCAGCCCCAGCATTTT.

The genes are TRBV19 and TRBJ2-1; TRBD1 aligns across 10 bases. This CDR3 has 15 amino acids. Germline V lookup: CDR1 LNHDA, CDR2 SQIVND (reference sequence). Losses at the gene ends were 6 bases for V and 6 bases for J; bases not matched to a gene: 8. The CDR3 DNA sequence: TGTGCCAGTAGGGACGGGACAGGGGATGGCAATGAGCAGTTCTTC. Protein: CASRDGTGDGNEQFF.

The chain couples TRBV2 to TRBJ1-5; perhaps TRBD1 as D (5 bases). Trimming took off 4 bases at V and 4 bases at J, with 11 bases between the two ends. The CDR3 is 14 residues long. Per the germline V gene, CDR1 is SNHLY and CDR2 is FYNNEI. The CDR3: CASSVSRENQPQHF. CDR3 nucleotides: TGTGCCAGCAGTGTGTCCAGGGAAAATCAGCCCCAGCATTTT.

The V gene is TRBV9, the J gene TRBJ2-7; 7 bases align to TRBD2. CDR1 is SGDLS and CDR2 is YYNGEE in the germline V gene. CDR3 size: 15 residues. After removal of 4 bases from V and 10 bases from J, the junction contained 17 bases not matched to a gene. The chain's CDR3 is CASSPGGLAGVGQYF. CDR3 DNA: TGTGCCAGCAGCCCTGGGGGATTGGCGGGAGTCGGTCAGTACTTC.

This chain joins TRBV7-2 and TRBJ1-1; 7 nucleotides match TRBD1. Trimming took 5 bases from V and 7 from J; bases not matched to a gene: 13. This CDR3 has 15 amino acids. CDR1 SGHTA and CDR2 FQGNSA come from the germline V gene. The CDR3 DNA sequence: TGTGCCAGCAGCCCGGGGCCGGGACAGTGGATTGAAGCTTTCTTT. Protein: CASSPGPGQWIEAFF. Looking up the rest from reference TRBV7-2 and TRBJ1-1 gives the full variable domain: GAGVSQSPSNKVTEKGKDVELRCDPISGHTALYWYRQSLGQGLEFLIYFQGNSAPDKSGLPSDRFSAERTGGSVSTLTIQRTQQEDSAVYLCASSPGPGQWIEAFFGQGTRLTVV.

CDR3 amino acids: CASSRDRDHYGYTF. DNA of the CDR3: TGTGCCAGTAGTCGGGACAGAGATCACTATGGCTACACCTTC. V is TRBV19 and J is TRBJ1-2; 7 nucleotides agree with TRBD1. This CDR3 is built from 14 residues. The germline V gene has CDR1 LNHDA and CDR2 SQIVND (reference sequence). Germline trimming cut 5 bases from V and 3 bases from J; bases unmatched to any gene: 6.